Listed below are T cell receptor beta chains from one sample, sequenced in a study of shared clonotypes between healthy human individuals. Only in-frame clones appear in the TCRdb table, and some are missing; sequencing was by immunoSEQ multiplex PCR. Found here are hundreds of thousands of clones, 90% to 97% of them singletons; the top ten hold about 0.12%. The sequenced sample was naive CD8+ T cells sorted from blood. The receptors stem from a woman between 25 and 40 years old in good health. Both conserved end residues are part of each CDR3. A D gene is named only where the DNA matches it firmly. Size is omitted from some rows. Given values are once, few, many or a class for expanded clones.

d_call clone_size j_call v_call cdr3_nt cdr3_aa
. . TRBJ2-7 TRBV21-1 TGTGCCAGCAGCAAAGTTTGTGGTCGGGATATCTCCTACGAGCAGTACTTC CASSKVCGRDISYEQYF
. . TRBJ1-1 TRBV10-3 TGTGCCATCAGTGAAGAGGGGTTAAACACTGAAGCTTTCTTT CAISEEGLNTEAFF
TRBD2 . TRBJ2-1 TRBV4-1 TGCGCCAGCAGCCAAGATCTCGGTGGTCCCCGGGGGGGAACCTACAATGAGCAGTTCTTC CASSQDLGGPRGGTYNEQFF
. . TRBJ2-2 TRBV4-1 TGCGCCAGCAGAGACTACCCAGGGGTTGACGGGGAGCTGTTTTTT CASRDYPGVDGELFF
. once TRBJ1-1 TRBV9 TGTGCCAGCAGCGTAGCGAATGGGGACACTGAAGCTTTCTTT CASSVANGDTEAFF
TRBD2 . TRBJ2-3 TRBV27 TGTGCCAGCTCCCTGGGGAGCGGGGTTCCAGATACGCAGTATTTT CASSLGSGVPDTQYF
. . TRBJ2-5 TRBV11-2 TGTGCCAGCAGCCCCCCATGGGTAGAGACCCAGTACTTC CASSPPWVETQYF
. . TRBJ1-6 TRBV4-1 TGCGCCAGCAGCTCCCGACAGAATTCACCCCTCCACTTT CASSSRQNSPLHF
. . TRBJ1-1 TRBV5-1 TGCGCCAGCAGCTTGAAGGAGGTGAACACTGAAGCTTTCTTT CASSLKEVNTEAFF
TRBD1 few TRBJ1-2 TRBV9 TGTGCCAGCAGCGGGTGGACAGGCTCCGCGCCTGTCTATGGCTACACCTTC CASSGWTGSAPVYGYTF
. . TRBJ2-3 TRBV10-2 TGCGCCAGCAGGTCGGGGACCACTAGCACAGATACGCAGTATTTT CASRSGTTSTDTQYF
. . TRBJ2-5 TRBV9 TGTGCCAGCAGCGTATGGGGGGAGGAGCGGCAAGAGACCCAGTACTTC CASSVWGEERQETQYF
TRBD1 . TRBJ2-1 TRBV9 TGTGCCAGCAGCGTGACAGGGAATGAGCAGTTCTTC CASSVTGNEQFF
TRBD1 . TRBJ2-7 TRBV7-9 TGTGCCAGCAGCTTAGCACAGGGGCAGCACGAGCAGTACTTC CASSLAQGQHEQYF
. . TRBJ2-4 TRBV28 TGTGCCAGCAGTACAACCATGAAAAACATTCAGTACTTC CASSTTMKNIQYF
. . TRBJ2-3 TRBV7-8 TGTGCCAGCAGCTTGAGGGGGACGGGCTCCACAGATACGCAGTATTTT CASSLRGTGSTDTQYF
. . TRBJ2-7 TRBV28 TGTGCCAGCAGTTTACCCCTCGACAGTACCTACGAGCAGTACTTC CASSLPLDSTYEQYF
TRBD2 . TRBJ2-3 TRBV27 TGTGCCAGCAGTTTTGGGCGGGAGGGCCTGGCCGATACGCAGTATTTT CASSFGREGLADTQYF
TRBD1 . TRBJ2-2 TRBV28 TGTGCCAGCAGCCGGGACAGGGGGGTCCGGACCGGGGAGCTGTTTTTT CASSRDRGVRTGELFF
. . TRBJ2-5 TRBV4-1 TGCGCCAGCAGCCCAGCGGGGACAGGCCAAGAGACCCAGTACTTC CASSPAGTGQETQYF
. . TRBJ1-3 TRBV29-1 TGCAGCGTTGAATCTTTGTCGGAAAACACCATATATTTT CSVESLSENTIYF
. . TRBJ1-1 TRBV5-4 TGTGCCAGCAGCTTTCCCCCGAACACTGAAGCTTTCTTT CASSFPPNTEAFF
. once TRBJ2-5 TRBV27 TGTGCCAGCAGTTTGACAGTTACGGGGACCCAGTACTTC CASSLTVTGTQYF
TRBD2 . TRBJ2-7 TRBV5-4 TGTGCCAGCAGCTTATCTCTAGCGGGCCTTAATGGAAACGAGCAGTACTTC CASSLSLAGLNGNEQYF
TRBD2 . TRBJ2-5 TRBV7-9 TGTGCCAGCAGCTTAGGGACTAGCGGGAGGGCCAGGGAGACCCAGTACTTC CASSLGTSGRARETQYF
. . TRBJ2-5 TRBV14 TGTGCCAGCAGCCAAGTCGGGGGACGAGCAGAGACCCAGTACTTC CASSQVGGRAETQYF
. . TRBJ2-7 TRBV28 TGTGCCAGCAGTCCGGGACTTTCAGCCCTCGAGCAGTACTTC CASSPGLSALEQYF
TRBD1 . TRBJ1-1 TRBV5-3 TGTGCCAGAAGCAAGTGGACAGGGAACACTGAAGCTTTCTTT CARSKWTGNTEAFF